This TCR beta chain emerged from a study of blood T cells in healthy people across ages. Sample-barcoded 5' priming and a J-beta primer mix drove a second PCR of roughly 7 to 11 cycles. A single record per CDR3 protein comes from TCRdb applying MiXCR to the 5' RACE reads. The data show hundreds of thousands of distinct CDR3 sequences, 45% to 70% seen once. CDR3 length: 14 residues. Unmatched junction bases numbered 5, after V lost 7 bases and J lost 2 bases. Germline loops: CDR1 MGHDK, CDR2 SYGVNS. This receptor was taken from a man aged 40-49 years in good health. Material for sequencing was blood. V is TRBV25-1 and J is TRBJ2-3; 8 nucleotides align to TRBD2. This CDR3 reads CASTKAGVTDTQYF. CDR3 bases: TGTGCCAGCACCAAAGCGGGAGTCACAGATACGCAGTATTTT.